This TCR beta chain was retrieved from a study of blood T cell repertoires in COVID-19. About the research overall: Researchers got acute and convalescent COVID-19 samples from the United States, Italy and Spain.

The CDR3 spans 18 residues. Germline V gene lookup returns CDR1 MNHNS and CDR2 SASEGT. The V end was cut by 3 bases, the J end by 6 bases, with 25 bases between. Authors' methods: Scientists estimated how many nucleated cells there were by amplifying reference gene primers. This table comes from immunoSEQ multiplex PCR, and its TCRdb copy is limited to in-frame clones, with some not included. V and J calls and clone size come straight from that table; D and trimming were deduced from the DNA. The repertoire consists of roughly 200,000 clones, with approximately 90% occurring once and the leading ten covering 5.5% to 7.5%.

Source material: peripheral blood. The sequence was obtained from a man aged 55-75 years who had recovered from COVID-19. This chain connects TRBV6-1 to TRBJ2-3; possible D gene TRBD2, 6 bases. CDR3 sequence: CASSDRLGRQGRSDTQYF. DNA of the CDR3: TGTGCCAGCAGTGACCGCCTAGGGAGGCAGGGAAGAAGTGATACGCAGTATTTT.